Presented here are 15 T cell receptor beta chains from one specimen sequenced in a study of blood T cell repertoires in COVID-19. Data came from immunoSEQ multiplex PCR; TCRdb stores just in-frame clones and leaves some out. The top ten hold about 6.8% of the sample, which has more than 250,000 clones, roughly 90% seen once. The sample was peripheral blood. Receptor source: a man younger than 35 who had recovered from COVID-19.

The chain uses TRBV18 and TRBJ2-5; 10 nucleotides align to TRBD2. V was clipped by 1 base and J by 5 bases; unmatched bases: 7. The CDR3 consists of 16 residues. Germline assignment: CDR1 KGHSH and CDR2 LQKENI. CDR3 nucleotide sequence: TGTGCCAGCTCACCACTTCTAGCGGGAGCTCCGGAGACCCAGTACTTC. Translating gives CASSPLLAGAPETQYF.

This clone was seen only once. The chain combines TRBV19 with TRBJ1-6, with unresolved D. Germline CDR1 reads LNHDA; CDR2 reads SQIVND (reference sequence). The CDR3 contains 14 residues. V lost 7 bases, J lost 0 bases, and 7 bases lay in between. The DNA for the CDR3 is TGTGCCAGTAAAACGAGCTCCTATAATTCACCCCTCCACTTT. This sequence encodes CASKTSSYNSPLHF.

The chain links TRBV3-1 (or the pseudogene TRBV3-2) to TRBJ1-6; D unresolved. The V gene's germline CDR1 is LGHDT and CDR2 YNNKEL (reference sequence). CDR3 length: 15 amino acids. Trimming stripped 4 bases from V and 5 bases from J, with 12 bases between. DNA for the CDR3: TGTGCCAGCAGCCCCTTGGGCAGGAATAATTCACCCCTCCACTTT. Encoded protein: CASSPLGRNNSPLHF.

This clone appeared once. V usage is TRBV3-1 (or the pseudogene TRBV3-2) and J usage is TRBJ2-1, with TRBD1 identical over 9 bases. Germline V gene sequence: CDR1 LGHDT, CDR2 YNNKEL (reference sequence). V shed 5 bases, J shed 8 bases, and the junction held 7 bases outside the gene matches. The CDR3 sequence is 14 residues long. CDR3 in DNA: TGTGCCAGCAGCTTTCTAGACAGGGGGGATGAGCAGTTCTTC. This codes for CASSFLDRGDEQFF.

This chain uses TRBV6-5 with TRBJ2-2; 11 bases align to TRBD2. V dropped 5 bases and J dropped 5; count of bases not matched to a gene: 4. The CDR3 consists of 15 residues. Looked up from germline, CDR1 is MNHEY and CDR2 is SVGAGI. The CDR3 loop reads CASSPLAGVTGELFF. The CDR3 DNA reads TGTGCCAGCAGTCCACTAGCGGGAGTAACCGGGGAGCTGTTTTTT.

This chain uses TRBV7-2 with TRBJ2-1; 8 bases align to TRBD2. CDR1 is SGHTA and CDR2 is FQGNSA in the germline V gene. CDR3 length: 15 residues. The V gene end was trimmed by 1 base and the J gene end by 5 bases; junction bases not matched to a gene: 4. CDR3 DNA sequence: TGTGCCAGCAGCTTAGTGCGGGGGGTTAACAATGAGCAGTTCTTC. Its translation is CASSLVRGVNNEQFF.

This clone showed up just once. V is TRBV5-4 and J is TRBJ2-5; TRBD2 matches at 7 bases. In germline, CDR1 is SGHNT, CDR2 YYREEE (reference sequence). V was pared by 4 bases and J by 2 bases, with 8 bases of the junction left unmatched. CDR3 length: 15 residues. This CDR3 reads CASSPGGPSQETQYF. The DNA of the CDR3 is TGTGCCAGCAGCCCGGGGGGACCCAGTCAAGAGACCCAGTACTTC. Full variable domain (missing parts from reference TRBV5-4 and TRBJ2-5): ETGVTQSPTHLIKTRGQQVTLRCSSQSGHNTVSWYQQALGQGPQFIFQYYREEENGRGNFPPRFSGLQFPNYSSELNVNALELDDSALYLCASSPGGPSQETQYFGPGTRLLVL.

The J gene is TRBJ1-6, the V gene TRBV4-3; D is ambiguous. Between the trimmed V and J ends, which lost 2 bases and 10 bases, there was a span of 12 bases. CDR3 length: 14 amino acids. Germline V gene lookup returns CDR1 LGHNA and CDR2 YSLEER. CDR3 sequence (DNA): TGCGCCAGCAGCCAATGGAGAAGGAGGTCACCCCTCCACTTT. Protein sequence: CASSQWRRRSPLHF.

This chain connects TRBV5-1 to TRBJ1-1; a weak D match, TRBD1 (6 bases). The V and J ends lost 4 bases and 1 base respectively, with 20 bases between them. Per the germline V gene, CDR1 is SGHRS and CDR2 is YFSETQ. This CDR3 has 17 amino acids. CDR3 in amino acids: CASSPTGQGSANTEAFF. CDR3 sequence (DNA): TGCGCCAGCAGCCCCACCGGGCAGGGGTCTGCGAACACTGAAGCTTTCTTT. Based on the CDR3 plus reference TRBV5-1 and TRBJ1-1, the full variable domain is KAGVTQTPRYLIKTRGQQVTLSCSPISGHRSVSWYQQTPGQGLQFLFEYFSETQRNKGNFPGRFSGRQFSNSRSEMNVSTLELGDSALYLCASSPTGQGSANTEAFFGQGTRLTVV.

The CDR3 DNA reads TGTGCCAGCAGCCAAGACAGGGCCAGGTACCAAGAGACCCAGTACTTC. Its translation: CASSQDRARYQETQYF. The V gene is TRBV14, the J gene TRBJ2-5, with D possibly TRBD1 on 5 matching bases. V lost 0 bases and J 0 bases, leaving 11 bases between the germline ends. Germline loops: CDR1 SGHDN, CDR2 FVKESK. The length of the CDR3 is 16 residues.

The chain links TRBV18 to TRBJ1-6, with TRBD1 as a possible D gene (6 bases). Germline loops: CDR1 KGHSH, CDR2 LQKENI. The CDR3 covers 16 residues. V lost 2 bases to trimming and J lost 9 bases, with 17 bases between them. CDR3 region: CASSPGEAGVGSPLHF. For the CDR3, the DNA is TGTGCCAGCTCACCAGGCGAGGCAGGGGTAGGTTCACCCCTCCACTTT.

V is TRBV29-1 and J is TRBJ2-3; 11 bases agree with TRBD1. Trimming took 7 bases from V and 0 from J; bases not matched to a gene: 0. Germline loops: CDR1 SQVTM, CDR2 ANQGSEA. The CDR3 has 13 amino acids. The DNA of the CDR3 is TGCAGCGGGGACAGGGGGAGCACAGATACGCAGTATTTT. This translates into CSGDRGSTDTQYF.

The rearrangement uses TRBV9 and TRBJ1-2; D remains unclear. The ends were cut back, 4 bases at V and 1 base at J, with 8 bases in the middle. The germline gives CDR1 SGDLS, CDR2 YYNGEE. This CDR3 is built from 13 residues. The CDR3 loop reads CASSPRLNYGYTF. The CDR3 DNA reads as TGTGCCAGCAGCCCCCGTCTTAACTATGGCTACACCTTC.

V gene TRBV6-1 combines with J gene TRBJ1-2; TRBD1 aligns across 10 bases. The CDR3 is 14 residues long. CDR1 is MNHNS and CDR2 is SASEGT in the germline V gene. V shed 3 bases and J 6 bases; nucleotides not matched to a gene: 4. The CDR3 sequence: CASSEAGQGNGYTF. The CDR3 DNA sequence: TGTGCCAGCAGTGAGGCGGGACAGGGGAATGGCTACACCTTC.

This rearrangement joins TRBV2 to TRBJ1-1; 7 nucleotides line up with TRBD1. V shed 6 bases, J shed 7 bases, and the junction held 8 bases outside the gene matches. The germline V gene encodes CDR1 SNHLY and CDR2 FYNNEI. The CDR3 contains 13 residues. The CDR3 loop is CASRNRGRDEAFF. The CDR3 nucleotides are TGTGCCAGCAGGAACAGGGGAAGGGATGAAGCTTTCTTT.